This TCR beta chain was captured by sequencing in a study of technical replicates of blood from a handful of donors. CDR1 and CDR2 (germline): LNHDA, SQIVND (reference sequence). The junction had 4 bases not matched to a gene; V was cut back by 5 bases and J by 3 bases. The CDR3 contains 13 residues. Method: immunoSEQ multiplex PCR; TCRdb's copy keeps in-frame clones and lacks some. The data contain approximately 75,000 clones, 95% to 98% of them singletons. Input material: T cells isolated from PBMCs. The origin of this receptor is a human donor in good health. V gene TRBV19 combines with J gene TRBJ2-7; 7 bases line up with TRBD1. CDR3 region: CASSAGTDYEQYF. As DNA, the CDR3 is TGTGCCAGTAGTGCCGGGACAGACTACGAGCAGTACTTC.